This TCR beta chain derives from a study of T cell responses to AZD1222 COVID-19 vaccine. TCRdb's copy holds only in-frame clones and misses some; the assay was immunoSEQ multiplex PCR. The repertoire consists of some 130,000 clones, with 80% to 90% occurring once and the leading ten covering over 6.5%. The material sequenced was peripheral blood, taken on day 0 of AZD1222 vaccination. The source is an adult in good health.

CDR3 coding DNA: TGTGCCAGTAGCCCGACAGGCTTATATGGCTACACCTTC. Translating gives CASSPTGLYGYTF. The rearrangement joins TRBV19 to TRBJ1-2, with TRBD1 as a possible D gene (6 bases). The V and J ends lost 6 bases and 5 bases respectively, with 13 bases between them. CDR3 length: 13 amino acids. CDR1 LNHDA and CDR2 SQIVND come from the germline V gene (reference sequence).